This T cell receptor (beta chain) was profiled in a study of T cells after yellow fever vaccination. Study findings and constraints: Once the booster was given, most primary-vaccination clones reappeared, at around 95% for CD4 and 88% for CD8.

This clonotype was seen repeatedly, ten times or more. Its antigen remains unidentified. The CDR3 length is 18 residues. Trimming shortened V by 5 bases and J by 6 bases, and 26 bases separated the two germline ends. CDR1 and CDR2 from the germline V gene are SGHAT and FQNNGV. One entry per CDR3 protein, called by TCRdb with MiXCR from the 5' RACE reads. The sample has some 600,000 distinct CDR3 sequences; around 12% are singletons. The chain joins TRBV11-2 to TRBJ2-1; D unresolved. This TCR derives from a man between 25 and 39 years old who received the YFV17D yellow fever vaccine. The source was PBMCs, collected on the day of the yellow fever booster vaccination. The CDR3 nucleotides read TGTGCCAGCAGCAGAGACCGGGCCCTTGGTTTGGGCGGCAATGAGCAGTTCTTC. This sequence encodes CASSRDRALGLGGNEQFF.